The present T cell receptor (beta chain) was sequenced within a study of OX40 agonist ivuxolimab in advanced cancers. Overall study: People who had prior anti-PD-1, anti-PD-L1 or anti-CTLA-4 therapy could take part, and less than 50% had some.

The method was immunoSEQ multiplex PCR; TCRdb's version includes in-frame clones alone and lacks a portion of them. The data hold 42,000 or so clones, with 75% to 90% observed a single time. Germline CDR1 KGHSH, CDR2 LQKENI. This CDR3 is built from 13 residues. The V and J ends lost 0 bases and 8 bases respectively, with 8 bases between them. This sample comprised CD4+ or CD8+ T cells sorted from blood, obtained in a trial of the OX40 agonist ivuxolimab. This receptor was obtained from an adult with an advanced solid tumor such as melanoma, head and neck, liver or kidney cancer. V and J are TRBV18 and TRBJ2-1, with D uncertain. As DNA, the CDR3 is TGTGCCAGCTCACCACCGATAGATTATGAGCAGTTCTTC. It specifies CASSPPIDYEQFF.